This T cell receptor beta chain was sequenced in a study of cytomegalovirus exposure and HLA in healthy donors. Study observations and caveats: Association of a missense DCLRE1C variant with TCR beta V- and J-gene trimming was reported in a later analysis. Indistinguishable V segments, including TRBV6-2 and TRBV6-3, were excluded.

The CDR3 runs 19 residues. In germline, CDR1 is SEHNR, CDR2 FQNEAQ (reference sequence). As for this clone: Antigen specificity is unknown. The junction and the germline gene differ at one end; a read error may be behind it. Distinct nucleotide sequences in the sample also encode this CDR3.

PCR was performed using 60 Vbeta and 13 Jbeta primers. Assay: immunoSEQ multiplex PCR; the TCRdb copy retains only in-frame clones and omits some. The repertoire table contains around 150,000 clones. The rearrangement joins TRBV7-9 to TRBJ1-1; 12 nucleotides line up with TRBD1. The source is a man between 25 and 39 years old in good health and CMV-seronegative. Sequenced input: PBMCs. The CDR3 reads CASSLLLGQGAARDTEAFF. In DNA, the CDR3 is TGCGCCAGCAGCCTCCTTTTGGGACAGGGGGCTGCTCGGGACACTGAAGCTTTCTTT. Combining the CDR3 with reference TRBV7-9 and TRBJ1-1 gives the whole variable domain DTGVSQNPRHKITKRGQNVTFRCDPISEHNRLYWYRQTLGQGPEFLTYFQNEAQLEKSRLLSDRFSAERPKGSFSTLEIQRTEQGDSAMYLCASSLLLGQGAARDTEAFFGQGTRLTVV.